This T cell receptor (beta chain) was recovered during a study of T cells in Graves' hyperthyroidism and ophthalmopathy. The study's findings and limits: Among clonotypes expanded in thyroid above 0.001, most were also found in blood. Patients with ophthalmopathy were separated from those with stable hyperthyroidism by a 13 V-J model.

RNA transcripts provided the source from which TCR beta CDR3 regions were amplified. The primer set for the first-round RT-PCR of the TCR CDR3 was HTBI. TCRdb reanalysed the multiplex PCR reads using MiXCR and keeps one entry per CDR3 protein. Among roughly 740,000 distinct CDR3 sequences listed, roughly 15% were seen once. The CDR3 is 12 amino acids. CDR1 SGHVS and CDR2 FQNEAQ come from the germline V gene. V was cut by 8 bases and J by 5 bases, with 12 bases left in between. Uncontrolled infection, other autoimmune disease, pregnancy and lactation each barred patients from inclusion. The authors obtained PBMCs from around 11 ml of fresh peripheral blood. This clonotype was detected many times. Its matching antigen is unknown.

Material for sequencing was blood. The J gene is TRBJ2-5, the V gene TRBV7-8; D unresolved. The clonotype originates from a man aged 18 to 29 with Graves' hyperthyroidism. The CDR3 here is CASRSLWETQYF. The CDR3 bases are TGTGCCAGCCGCTCGTTGTGGGAGACCCAGTACTTC.